The next 29 T cell receptor beta chains were all read from a single sample in a study of blood T cell repertoires in COVID-19. Only in-frame clones appear in the TCRdb table, and some are missing; sequencing was by immunoSEQ multiplex PCR. This sample carries some 190,000 clones, 75% to 90% of them seen once, and the ten largest clones take around 8%. Material for sequencing was peripheral blood. The receptors originated from a woman in her sixties with acute or convalescent COVID-19.

This chain links TRBV10-1 with TRBJ2-3, with TRBD2 identical over 7 bases. CDR1 and CDR2 from the germline V gene are WNHNN and SYGVQD (reference sequence). This CDR3 comprises 13 residues. The V segment lost 3 bases and the J segment 6 bases; nucleotides outside the gene matches: 3. CDR3 bases: TGCGCCAGCAGTGAATCCGGGAGGGATACGCAGTATTTT. Its protein is CASSESGRDTQYF.

This chain uses TRBV4-2 with TRBJ2-1; 13 bases are a match to TRBD2. V gave up 4 bases and J gave up 6 bases; unmatched junction bases: 6. The CDR3 consists of 16 residues. The germline gives CDR1 LGHNA, CDR2 YNFKEQ. This chain's CDR3 is CASSPSGLAGSNEQFF. The CDR3, as DNA: TGTGCCAGCAGCCCATCGGGACTAGCGGGATCCAATGAGCAGTTCTTC.

The genes are TRBV14 and TRBJ2-7; TRBD2 matches at 7 bases. Germline V gene data show CDR1 as SGHDN and CDR2 as FVKESK. With V trimmed by 2 bases and J by 6 bases, 4 bases remained unmatched. The CDR3 sequence is 13 residues long. The chain's CDR3 is CASSQWPGGEQYF. DNA of the CDR3: TGTGCCAGCAGCCAATGGCCGGGAGGCGAGCAGTACTTC.

V is TRBV6-5 and J is TRBJ1-1, with a tentative D call TRBD1 (5 bases). The CDR3 has 12 residues. V was pared by 8 bases and J by 4 bases, with 11 bases between. Per germline, CDR1 MNHEY and CDR2 SVGAGI. CDR3 protein: CASAPRGTEAFF. CDR3 in DNA: TGTGCCAGCGCTCCTAGGGGCACTGAAGCTTTCTTT.

The chain is built from TRBV14 and TRBJ1-1; a possible D gene is TRBD1 (5 bases). Trimming cost V 2 bases and J 6 bases, with 19 bases left between them. The CDR3 runs to 16 residues. The germline gives CDR1 SGHDN, CDR2 FVKESK. The CDR3, as DNA: TGTGCCAGCAGCCAACATGGACGCAGGGCTCAGTCTGAAGCTTTCTTT. It translates to CASSQHGRRAQSEAFF.

This clone was picked up one time. V is TRBV27 and J is TRBJ2-1; 10 bases line up with TRBD2. Germline V lookup: CDR1 MNHEY, CDR2 SMNVEV (reference sequence). The CDR3 has 17 amino acids. Unmatched junction bases numbered 15, after V lost 3 bases and J lost 10 bases. The CDR3 sequence is CASSFKGHSSGSTEQFF. The CDR3 DNA reads TGTGCCAGCAGTTTTAAAGGTCATTCTAGCGGGAGTACGGAGCAGTTCTTC.

The chain combines TRBV5-4 with TRBJ2-1, with a possible D match to TRBD2 (5 bases). V dropped 2 bases and J dropped 6 bases, with 6 bases sitting between them. CDR1 and CDR2 (germline): SGHNT, YYREEE (reference sequence). The CDR3 length is 12 residues. CDR3: CASSLSGNEQFF. The CDR3 bases are TGTGCCAGCAGCTTAAGCGGCAATGAGCAGTTCTTC. The full variable domain, its missing parts supplied by reference TRBV5-4 and TRBJ2-1, is ETGVTQSPTHLIKTRGQQVTLRCSSQSGHNTVSWYQQALGQGPQFIFQYYREEENGRGNFPPRFSGLQFPNYSSELNVNALELDDSALYLCASSLSGNEQFFGPGTRLTVL.

The V gene is TRBV20-1, the J gene TRBJ1-6; D is unclear. Germline CDR1 DFQATT, CDR2 SNEGSKA (reference sequence). V shed 3 bases and J shed 9 bases, with 18 bases lying between them. The CDR3 consists of 15 residues. CDR3 protein: CSASTGAVVISPLHF. The CDR3 nucleotides read TGCAGTGCTAGTACCGGAGCGGTGGTAATTTCACCCCTCCACTTT.

This clone was observed a handful of times. The chain joins TRBV27 to TRBJ1-5; TRBD1 agrees at 9 bases. The germline V gene has CDR1 MNHEY and CDR2 SMNVEV (reference sequence). With V trimmed by 6 bases and J by 5 bases, 5 bases remained unmatched. This CDR3 has 14 residues. This CDR3 is CASRAGTGHQPQHF. The DNA for the CDR3 is TGTGCCAGCAGGGCCGGGACAGGGCATCAGCCCCAGCATTTT.

This chain connects TRBV3-1 (or the pseudogene TRBV3-2) to TRBJ2-3, with a weak D call TRBD2 (5 bases). The CDR3 has 15 amino acids. Trimming took 4 bases from V and 4 from J, leaving 15 bases between them. In germline, CDR1 is LGHDT, CDR2 YNNKEL (reference sequence). The CDR3: CASSPEAGRADTQYF. The CDR3 nucleotides read TGTGCCAGCAGCCCAGAGGCGGGTCGTGCAGATACGCAGTATTTT.

V and J are TRBV30 and TRBJ2-1, with 12 nucleotides matching TRBD2. The V gene end was trimmed by 0 bases and the J gene end by 9 bases; junction bases not matched to a gene: 6. The CDR3 has 15 residues. Germline assignment: CDR1 GTSNPN and CDR2 SVGIG (reference sequence). This CDR3 reads CAWSVGLAGSGEQFF. Here the CDR3 DNA reads TGTGCCTGGAGTGTAGGACTAGCGGGATCGGGTGAGCAGTTCTTC. Complete variable domain (other parts from reference TRBV30 and TRBJ2-1): SQTIHQWPATLVQPVGSPLSLECTVEGTSNPNLYWYRQAAGRGLQLLFYSVGIGQISSEVPQNLSASRPQDRQFILSSKKLLLSDSGFYLCAWSVGLAGSGEQFFGPGTRLTVL.

This chain uses TRBV3-1 (or the pseudogene TRBV3-2) with TRBJ1-2; D perhaps matches TRBD1 (6 bases). This CDR3 region has 13 residues. V lost 4 bases, J lost 4 bases, and 10 bases lay in between. Germline V gene lookup returns CDR1 LGHDT and CDR2 YNNKEL (reference sequence). The chain's CDR3 is CASSLGHSYGYTF. CDR3 nucleotides: TGTGCCAGCAGCCTGGGACATAGCTATGGCTACACCTTC.

This rearrangement joins TRBV7-9 to TRBJ2-7; 9 nucleotides agree with TRBD2. The germline V gene encodes CDR1 SEHNR and CDR2 FQNEAQ (reference sequence). The CDR3 consists of 18 residues. The junction had 11 bases not matched to a gene; V was cut back by 2 bases and J by 0 bases. CDR3 protein: CASSLQGLGSGSSYEQYF. The CDR3 nucleotides are TGTGCCAGCAGCTTACAGGGTTTAGGTAGCGGGAGCTCCTACGAGCAGTACTTC.

This chain connects TRBV28 to TRBJ1-1; the D is unclear. This CDR3 has 13 residues. Germline V gene sequence: CDR1 MDHEN, CDR2 SYDVKM. Trimming pared 5 bases from V and 4 bases from J, leaving 11 bases between. The CDR3, as DNA: TGTGCCAGCAGTGAGAGGGTGAGCACTGAAGCTTTCTTT. Protein product: CASSERVSTEAFF.

The chain carries TRBV27 and TRBJ1-1, with D hard to call. Germline loops: CDR1 MNHEY, CDR2 SMNVEV (reference sequence). Deletions cut 2 bases from V and 5 bases from J, with 18 bases between. There are 16 residues in the CDR3. The CDR3 DNA follows: TGTGCCAGCAGTTTAAGGTTTGCGACGACGACAACTGAAGCTTTCTTT. This codes for CASSLRFATTTTEAFF.

The chain carries TRBV7-6 and TRBJ1-5, with 11 bases fitting TRBD1. CDR1 is SGHVS and CDR2 is FNYEAQ in the germline V gene. The V segment lost 1 base and the J segment 9 bases; nucleotides outside the gene matches: 8. This CDR3 spans 16 amino acids. The CDR3 nucleotides read TGTGCCAGCAGCTTAGAGCCGGGACAGGGGGAGGGGCCCCAGCATTTT. This encodes CASSLEPGQGEGPQHF.

The chain is built from TRBV12-3 or TRBV12-4 and TRBJ2-3; unclear D gene. V was cut by 3 bases and J by 6 bases, with 7 bases left in between. The CDR3 length is 12 residues. For the CDR3, the DNA is TGTGCCAGCAGTTTTAGTCGGGATACGCAGTATTTT. Translated: CASSFSRDTQYF.

The chain links TRBV12-3 or TRBV12-4 to TRBJ1-2; D is unclear. The ends were cut back, 6 bases at V and 5 bases at J, with 13 bases in the middle. This CDR3 comprises 13 residues. This CDR3 is CASSRTGGYGYTF. CDR3 nucleotides: TGTGCCAGCAGCCGCACGGGTGGATATGGCTACACCTTC.

The chain links TRBV11-1 to TRBJ1-1; the match to TRBD1 covers 9 bases. Germline V gene data show CDR1 as SGHAT and CDR2 as FQDESV (reference sequence). CDR3 size: 15 residues. Trimming cost V 5 bases and J 4 bases; bases outside gene matches: 8. The CDR3 loop reads CASSGGQGKGTEAFF. The CDR3 region has the DNA TGTGCCAGCAGCGGCGGACAGGGGAAAGGCACTGAAGCTTTCTTT.

This clone has just a few counts. This chain joins TRBV2 and TRBJ1-1, with a weak D call TRBD1 (6 bases). Germline values: CDR1 SNHLY, CDR2 FYNNEI. The V gene lost 9 bases and the J gene lost 0 bases, with 11 bases spanning the gap. There are 13 residues in the CDR3. Here the CDR3 DNA reads TGTGCCAGTAAACAGGGACTGAACACTGAAGCTTTCTTT. It codes for CASKQGLNTEAFF.

This chain links TRBV15 with TRBJ1-5; weak D call: TRBD1 (6 bases). CDR3 length: 13 amino acids. V lost 6 bases and J 2 bases, leaving 8 bases between the germline ends. CDR1 LNHNV and CDR2 YYDKDF come from the germline V gene (reference sequence). The CDR3 is CATRNRGNQPQHF. In nucleotides, the CDR3 is TGTGCCACCAGAAACAGGGGCAATCAGCCCCAGCATTTT.

This sequence joins TRBV18 and TRBJ1-2; 9 bases are a match to TRBD1. This CDR3 has 15 amino acids. Per the germline V gene, CDR1 is KGHSH and CDR2 is LQKENI. After removal of 0 bases from V and 2 bases from J, the junction contained 1 base not matched to a gene. This CDR3 is CASSPPGTGNYGYTF. The CDR3 DNA reads TGTGCCAGCTCACCACCGGGGACAGGGAACTATGGCTACACCTTC.

This chain uses TRBV19 with TRBJ2-1; 9 bases are a match to TRBD2. Looked up from germline, CDR1 is LNHDA and CDR2 is SQIVND (reference sequence). J gave up 4 bases and V 5 bases, and 6 bases lay outside the gene matches. The CDR3 totals 15 residues. Here the CDR3 reads CASSYLAGPYNEQFF. DNA for the CDR3: TGTGCCAGTAGTTACCTAGCGGGGCCTTACAATGAGCAGTTCTTC.

Worth noting for this clone: Just one base apart from a much larger clone, this may be a read error. The sample contains more than one DNA sequence encoding this CDR3. The rearrangement uses TRBV10-3 and TRBJ1-2; 7 nucleotides match TRBD1. Germline-derived CDR1 and CDR2 are ENHRY and SYGVKD. The CDR3 spans 13 residues. V was pared by 6 bases and J by 3 bases, with 4 bases of the junction left unmatched. The CDR3 sequence is CAISRQGDYGYTF. The CDR3 nucleotides are TGTGCCATCAGCAGACAGGGTGACTATGGCTACACCTTC.

V is TRBV7-3 and J is TRBJ2-2, with 9 bases lining up with TRBD2. The CDR3 extends over 17 amino acids. Trimming removed 1 base from V and 6 bases from J; junction bases left unmatched: 9. Germline V gene lookup returns CDR1 SGHTA and CDR2 FQGTGA. The CDR3 region is CASSLRPGTSLAGELFF. The CDR3 DNA reads TGTGCCAGCAGCTTAAGACCCGGGACTAGCCTCGCCGGGGAGCTGTTTTTT.

The V and J genes are TRBV5-1 and TRBJ2-2, with 9 positions matching TRBD1. Germline assignment: CDR1 SGHRS and CDR2 YFSETQ. CDR3 length: 15 residues. Trimming cost V 3 bases and J 3 bases; bases outside gene matches: 3. CDR3 DNA: TGCGCCAGCAGCTCACAGGGGGCGGACACCGGGGAGCTGTTTTTT. Residues: CASSSQGADTGELFF.

The V call is TRBV10-3, the J call TRBJ2-7, with 10 bases lining up with TRBD2. Looked up from germline, CDR1 is ENHRY and CDR2 is SYGVKD. With V trimmed by 8 bases and J by 4 bases, 5 bases remained unmatched. The CDR3 runs to 13 residues. In DNA, the CDR3 is TGTGCCATCCAGTCTAGCGGGAGTTACGAGCAGTACTTC. Translation: CAIQSSGSYEQYF.

This chain links TRBV18 with TRBJ2-7; D is ambiguous. Germline lookup yields CDR1 KGHSH and CDR2 LQKENI. Trimming cost V 3 bases and J 2 bases, with 8 bases left between them. The CDR3 has 13 residues. CDR3 sequence: CASSPAGAYEQYF. The CDR3 coding sequence is TGTGCCAGCTCACCCGCAGGCGCCTACGAGCAGTACTTC.

The chain carries TRBV12-5 and TRBJ2-1, with 9 bases lining up with TRBD2. Germline CDR1 LGHNT, CDR2 FRNRAP. V lost 7 bases, J lost 10 bases, and 11 bases stayed unmatched. The CDR3 totals 14 residues. In DNA, the CDR3 is TGTGCTAGTGCCAGCCTCGCGGGGGGGGGCGAGCAGTTCTTC. Its protein is CASASLAGGGEQFF.